The 9 T cell receptor beta chains below come from one sample, sequenced in a study of cytomegalovirus exposure and HLA in healthy donors. Primers: 60 Vbeta forward and 13 Jbeta reverse. TCRdb keeps only in-frame clones here, not all; method: immunoSEQ multiplex PCR. The sample contains about 130,000 clones, approximately 80% of which appear only once. Sequencing was carried out using PBMCs. Receptors were obtained from a male donor in good health and CMV-seronegative.

Only a few counts were recorded for this clone. The chain has TRBV9 and TRBJ1-2; D remains ambiguous. The CDR3 consists of 15 residues. Germline V gene lookup returns CDR1 SGDLS and CDR2 YYNGEE. V lost 3 bases, J lost 5 bases, and 17 bases lay in between. The CDR3 DNA reads as TGTGCCAGCAGCGACCGGACTAAGGGCACTTATGGCTACACCTTC. Its protein product is CASSDRTKGTYGYTF.

This clone was counted once. The genes are TRBV2 and TRBJ2-3; TRBD2 matches 10 bases. This CDR3 spans 18 amino acids. The ends lost 2 bases at V and 7 bases at J; junction bases unmatched: 15. Germline V gene data show CDR1 as SNHLY and CDR2 as FYNNEI. The CDR3 DNA follows: TGTGCCAGCAGTGAATTAGGGAGCGGGAGGGACCCTAGGAATACGCAGTATTTT. Protein product: CASSELGSGRDPRNTQYF.

The chain recombines TRBV7-8 with TRBJ2-1; D possibly corresponds to TRBD2 (6 bases). The CDR3 runs to 15 residues. Trimming took off 0 bases at V and 4 bases at J, with 10 bases between the two ends. Germline V lookup: CDR1 SGHVS, CDR2 FQNEAQ. CDR3 protein: CASSLAGGAYNEQFF. DNA for the CDR3: TGTGCCAGCAGCTTAGCAGGAGGGGCGTACAATGAGCAGTTCTTC.

The chain is built from TRBV5-6 and TRBJ2-2; 7 bases match TRBD2. Losses at the gene ends were 6 bases for V and 7 bases for J; bases not matched to a gene: 9. The germline gives CDR1 SGHDT, CDR2 YYEEEE. The CDR3 consists of 14 residues. This chain's CDR3 is CASIRWGGGGELFF. As DNA, the CDR3 is TGTGCCAGCATACGCTGGGGGGGAGGCGGGGAGCTGTTTTTT.

The chain joins TRBV5-1 to TRBJ1-6, with D unclear. Germline V CDR1 and CDR2: SGHRS, YFSETQ. V lost 4 bases, J lost 7 bases, and 15 bases lay in between. The CDR3 has 15 residues. The CDR3 DNA reads TGCGCCAGCAGCCCAGAAGCAGGCCGCAATTCACCCCTCCACTTT. Its translation: CASSPEAGRNSPLHF.

This clone has only one observation. The chain recombines TRBV29-1 with TRBJ1-2, with a possible D match to TRBD1 (5 bases). The germline V gene has CDR1 SQVTM and CDR2 ANQGSEA. The CDR3 consists of 12 residues. Trimming removed 3 bases at V and 5 bases at J, with 10 bases between. The CDR3, as DNA: TGCAGCGTTGATGGCAGGGAATATGGCTACACCTTC. Amino acid sequence: CSVDGREYGYTF.

The chain has TRBV9 and TRBJ2-5; possible D gene TRBD2, 5 bases. The J call may be faulty, since TRBJ2-7 better matches the DNA end. Germline V lookup: CDR1 SGDLS, CDR2 YYNGEE. This CDR3 region has 15 residues. The CDR3 loop reads CASSVVGSVSYEQYF. The CDR3 nucleotides are TGTGCCAGCAGCGTAGTGGGTAGCGTCTCCTACGAGCAGTACTTC.

The V and J genes are TRBV19 and TRBJ1-2; 10 bases match TRBD1. Trimming at V came to 2 bases and at J to 5 bases, leaving 5 bases not matched to a gene. CDR1 is LNHDA, CDR2 SQIVND, per germline (reference sequence). The length of the CDR3 is 15 residues. CDR3 loop: CASSISRTGGYGYTF. CDR3 in DNA: TGTGCCAGTAGTATATCGCGGACAGGGGGTTATGGCTACACCTTC.

A note on this clone: The junction does not match germline at one end; this may be a read error. The chain joins TRBV14 to TRBJ2-2; D is perhaps TRBD2 (6 bases). The CDR3 sequence is 13 residues long. The germline gives CDR1 SGHDN, CDR2 FVKESK. The CDR3 DNA is TGTGCCAACAGCCAAGAGTGGAGGGCGGAGCTGTTTTTT. Translation: CANSQEWRAELFF.